Listed below are T cell receptor beta chains from one sample, sequenced in a study of blood T cell repertoires in COVID-19. Profiling relied on immunoSEQ multiplex PCR, and the TCRdb table lists in-frame clones only, not all of them. This sample yields about 380,000 clones, of which 81% are seen a single time; more than 1% belongs to the top ten. What was sequenced was peripheral blood. Receptors originate from a human donor with acute or convalescent COVID-19. The donor label of this sample is uncertain. Each CDR3 is given with its conserved first and last residue. A D gene is named only where the DNA matches it firmly. Clone size, where shown, is once, few, many, or a class for clones that have expanded.

clone_size,v_call,d_call,j_call,cdr3_nt,cdr3_aa
once,TRBV28,TRBD1,TRBJ2-1,TGTGCCAGCAGTTTGACAGGGTCGTACAATGAGCAGTTCTTC,CASSLTGSYNEQFF
-,TRBV21-1,-,TRBJ2-7,TGTGCCAGCAGCAAAGTGAATCGCGGGACTAGCGGGAACGAGCAGTACTTC,CASSKVNRGTSGNEQYF
-,TRBV3-1/TRBV3-2,-,TRBJ2-1,TGTGCCAGCAGCCAACGGGACAAATACAATGAGCAGTTCTTC,CASSQRDKYNEQFF
-,TRBV4-1,TRBD1,TRBJ1-5,TGCGCCAGCAGCCAAATACAGGGGGCGACTCAGCCCCAGCATTTT,CASSQIQGATQPQHF
-,TRBV28,TRBD1,TRBJ1-2,TGTGCCAGCAGGGTATATGGGACAGGGGATCCCTATGGCTACACCTTC,CASRVYGTGDPYGYTF
-,TRBV19,TRBD1,TRBJ1-1,TGTGCCAGTAGTGCCTCACCGGGACAGGGGATAACTGAAGCTTTCTTT,CASSASPGQGITEAFF
-,TRBV19,-,TRBJ1-3,TGTGCCAGTAGTACGGGGGGAACTGGAAACACCATATATTTT,CASSTGGTGNTIYF
-,TRBV27,TRBD1,TRBJ1-5,TGTGCCAGCAGTACACAGGGGTTGGCTCAGCCCCAGCATTTT,CASSTQGLAQPQHF
-,TRBV7-6,TRBD1,TRBJ2-1,TGTGCCAGCAGCTTAGGCAGGGGGACAAGCTCCTACAATGAGCAGTTCTTC,CASSLGRGTSSYNEQFF
-,TRBV18,-,TRBJ1-1,TGTGCCAGCTCACCCGGAGGGAAAAGGAACACTGAAGCTTTCTTT,CASSPGGKRNTEAFF
-,TRBV21-1,-,TRBJ1-2,TGTGCCAGCAGCAAAGTGGGGCGTTCCTTC,CASSKVGRSF
-,TRBV5-4,TRBD2,TRBJ2-7,TGTGCCAGCAGCACCGGGACTAGCGGGGCGCAGGAGCAGTACTTC,CASSTGTSGAQEQYF
-,TRBV5-6,TRBD2,TRBJ2-7,TGTGCCAGCAGCTTAAACCTAGCGGCCACCTACGAGCAGTACTTC,CASSLNLAATYEQYF
-,TRBV19,TRBD2,TRBJ2-2,TGTGCCAGTAGTATAGGTCTAGCGGGAATGGACGGGGAGCTGTTTTTT,CASSIGLAGMDGELFF
-,TRBV7-6,-,TRBJ1-2,TGTGCCAGCAGCTCCGGGGGTGGCTATGGCTACACCTTC,CASSSGGGYGYTF
-,TRBV14,-,TRBJ2-3,TGTGCCAGCAGCCAACTAAACCCGACTCTAAGCACAGATACGCAGTATTTT,CASSQLNPTLSTDTQYF
-,TRBV7-9,TRBD2,TRBJ2-2,TGTGCCAGCAGCGCCCCGGGACTAGCGGGAGGTAGCGGGGAGCTGTTTTTT,CASSAPGLAGGSGELFF
-,TRBV5-1,-,TRBJ1-1,TGCGCCAGCAGCTCGGGGGGGCCCACTGAAGCTTTCTTT,CASSSGGPTEAFF
-,TRBV5-1,TRBD1,TRBJ2-7,TGCGCCAGCAGCTTCCACAAAACGACAGGGAAGCAGCGCGAGTACGAGCAGTACTTC,CASSFHKTTGKQREYEQYF
-,TRBV7-6,TRBD1,TRBJ1-2,TGTGCCAGCAGCTTCGACAGGGACTATGGCTACACCTTC,CASSFDRDYGYTF
-,TRBV7-9,-,TRBJ2-7,TGTGCCAGCGGTTCCTCCGGGGTCTACGAGCAGTACTTC,CASGSSGVYEQYF
-,TRBV6-5,TRBD1,TRBJ2-3,TGTGCCAGCAGTTACGACAGGGCAGATACGCAGTATTTT,CASSYDRADTQYF
once,TRBV5-1,-,TRBJ1-1,TGCGCCAGCAGCTCGTCTCCCGGAGGTAACACTGAAGCTTTCTTT,CASSSSPGGNTEAFF
-,TRBV6-1,TRBD1,TRBJ2-7,TGTGCCAGCAGTGAGACAGGGTGGTCCTACGAGCAGTACTTC,CASSETGWSYEQYF
-,TRBV5-1,TRBD1,TRBJ1-1,TGCGCCAGCAGCTTGGCCGGGACAGGGTATGATGAAGCTTTCTTT,CASSLAGTGYDEAFF
-,TRBV19,TRBD1,TRBJ1-2,TGTGCCTCATACAGGGGAACCTATGGCTACACCTTC,CASYRGTYGYTF
once,TRBV3-1/TRBV3-2,-,TRBJ1-5,TGTGCCAGCAGCCAAGATGGCAGGTTCAATCAGCCCCAGCATTTT,CASSQDGRFNQPQHF
-,TRBV27,-,TRBJ2-3,TGTGCCAGCAGTTTGGCAGGGGTAGATACGCAGTATTTT,CASSLAGVDTQYF
once,TRBV2,-,TRBJ2-2,TGTGCCAGCAGTGGCGGGCTCAGCGGCGCCGGGGAGCTGTTTTTT,CASSGGLSGAGELFF
-,TRBV19,TRBD2,TRBJ2-1,TGTGCCAGTAGTATCATAAGGGAGCGGGGAAATGAGCAGTTCTTC,CASSIIRERGNEQFF
-,TRBV13,-,TRBJ2-1,TGTGCCAGCAGCTTACGGCGGGGCTCCTACAATGAGCAGTTCTTC,CASSLRRGSYNEQFF